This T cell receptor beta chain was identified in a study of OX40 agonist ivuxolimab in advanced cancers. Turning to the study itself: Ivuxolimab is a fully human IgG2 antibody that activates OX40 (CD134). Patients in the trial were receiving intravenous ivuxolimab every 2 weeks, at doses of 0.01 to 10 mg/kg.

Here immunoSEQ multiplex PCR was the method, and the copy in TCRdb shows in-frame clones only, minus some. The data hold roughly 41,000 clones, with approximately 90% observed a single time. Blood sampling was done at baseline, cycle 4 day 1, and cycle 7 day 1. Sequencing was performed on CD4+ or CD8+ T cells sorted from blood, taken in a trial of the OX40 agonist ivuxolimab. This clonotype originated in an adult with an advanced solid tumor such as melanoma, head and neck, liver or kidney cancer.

The chain's CDR3 is CASSSGLAGGSYVFF. In DNA, the CDR3 is TGTGCCAGCAGCTCGGGACTAGCGGGAGGGTCCTATGTGTTCTTC. The chain links TRBV7-3 to TRBJ2-1; the match to TRBD2 covers 16 bases. CDR3 length: 15 amino acids. CDR1 SGHTA and CDR2 FQGTGA come from the germline V gene. The junction had 9 bases not matched to a gene; V was cut back by 4 bases and J by 15 bases.